The following is a TCR beta chain sequence with its context. Produced via immunoSEQ multiplex PCR; TCRdb's table is partial and in-frame only. The data hold tens of thousands of clones, with over 75% observed a single time. These data originate in a study of cytomegalovirus exposure and HLA in healthy donors. From germline, CDR1 is MNHEY and CDR2 SMNVEV (reference sequence). Trimming shortened V by 5 bases and J by 3 bases, and 15 bases separated the two germline ends. The CDR3 sequence is 15 residues long. The rearrangement uses TRBV27 and TRBJ2-3; perhaps TRBD2 as D (5 bases). Sequencing was carried out using PBMCs. The source of this sequence is a woman aged 25 to 39 in good health and CMV-seronegative. Here the CDR3 reads CASSTLVTGTDTQYF. CDR3 coding DNA: TGTGCCAGCAGTACACTAGTAACGGGTACAGATACGCAGTATTTT.